This T cell receptor (beta chain) was sequenced for a study of shared clonotypes between healthy human individuals. Trimming took 3 bases from V and 3 from J, leaving 14 bases between them. The CDR3 covers 14 residues. CDR1 and CDR2 from the germline V gene are SQVTM and ANQGSEA. Terminally differentiated effector memory CD45RA+ cells were excluded from the naive CD8 cells, which were CD45RO-negative and positively selected for CCR7. Only in-frame clones appear in the TCRdb table, and some are missing; sequencing was by immunoSEQ multiplex PCR. Of 560,000 or so clones listed, roughly 96% are singletons.

The source material was naive CD8+ T cells sorted from blood. The TCR was taken from a woman aged 25-40 years in good health. This chain uses TRBV29-1 with TRBJ1-2, with D maybe TRBD1 (6 bases). Here the CDR3 DNA reads TGCAGCGTTGAGTCCCAGGGGTGGGACTATGGCTACACCTTC. Protein sequence: CSVESQGWDYGYTF.